These 26 T cell receptor beta chains were sequenced from one sample in a study of blood T cell repertoires in COVID-19. Sequencing was performed with immunoSEQ multiplex PCR; in TCRdb, only in-frame clones are kept and a portion is missing. This sample carries fewer than 50,000 clones, 55% to 75% of them seen once, and the ten largest clones take under 6.5%. The sample consisted of peripheral blood. These receptors all stem from a man of 80 years or more with acute or convalescent COVID-19.

This chain joins TRBV27 and TRBJ2-2; 9 nucleotides agree with TRBD2. With V trimmed by 1 base and J by 6 bases, 6 bases remained unmatched. Per germline, CDR1 MNHEY and CDR2 SMNVEV (reference sequence). This CDR3 is built from 16 residues. CDR3 nucleotide sequence: TGTGCCAGCAGTTTATTAGCGGGAGATTGGTCCGGGGAGCTGTTTTTT. Amino acid sequence: CASSLLAGDWSGELFF.

This chain links TRBV5-1 with TRBJ2-7; TRBD1 matches 7 bases. Germline V gene lookup returns CDR1 SGHRS and CDR2 YFSETQ. The CDR3 sequence is 12 residues long. Trimming took 4 bases from V and 5 from J; bases not matched to a gene: 3. CDR3 loop: CASSPQGDEQYF. The CDR3 DNA reads TGCGCCAGCAGCCCCCAGGGGGACGAGCAGTACTTC.

The genes are TRBV5-1 and TRBJ2-2, with a tentative D call TRBD2 (5 bases). V was cut by 2 bases and J by 5 bases, with 19 bases left in between. Germline lookup yields CDR1 SGHRS and CDR2 YFSETQ. The CDR3 loop spans 17 amino acids. The CDR3 is CASSLPPVGATTGELFF. CDR3 bases: TGCGCCAGCAGCTTACCGCCCGTGGGAGCTACGACCGGGGAGCTGTTTTTT. Full variable domain (missing parts from reference TRBV5-1 and TRBJ2-2): KAGVTQTPRYLIKTRGQQVTLSCSPISGHRSVSWYQQTPGQGLQFLFEYFSETQRNKGNFPGRFSGRQFSNSRSEMNVSTLELGDSALYLCASSLPPVGATTGELFFGEGSRLTVL.

The chain is built from TRBV29-1 and TRBJ2-7, with 10 bases that match TRBD1. The CDR3 has 14 amino acids. With 4 bases clipped from V and 1 base from J, the junction kept 4 bases outside the gene matches. Germline V gene data show CDR1 as SQVTM and CDR2 as ANQGSEA. In nucleotides, the CDR3 is TGCAGCGTTGTTGGGACAGGGGAGTCCTACGAGCAGTACTTC. Its protein product is CSVVGTGESYEQYF.

V gene TRBV30 combines with J gene TRBJ1-2, with D unclear. Germline CDR1 GTSNPN, CDR2 SVGIG (reference sequence). Trimming cost V 3 bases and J 3 bases, with 17 bases left between them. The length of the CDR3 is 15 residues. The CDR3 spells CAWSRLFRLDYGYTF. The CDR3 DNA reads as TGTGCCTGGAGCCGACTGTTTAGGCTCGACTATGGCTACACCTTC.

The rearrangement links TRBV11-3 to TRBJ1-3; unclear D gene. V lost 7 bases and J 0 bases, leaving 7 bases between the germline ends. Germline lookup yields CDR1 SGHNT and CDR2 YENEEA. This CDR3 is built from 13 residues. The CDR3 nucleotides read TGTGCCAGCACCATTTCCTCTGGAAACACCATATATTTT. Its protein product is CASTISSGNTIYF.

This chain connects TRBV28 to TRBJ1-1; 7 bases agree with TRBD1. The germline V gene has CDR1 MDHEN and CDR2 SYDVKM. The CDR3 is made up of 15 amino acids. V shed 5 bases and J 3 bases; nucleotides not matched to a gene: 9. The CDR3: CASSAPDREDTEAFF. CDR3 in DNA: TGTGCCAGCAGTGCCCCTGACAGGGAAGACACTGAAGCTTTCTTT.

The chain links TRBV4-2 to TRBJ1-3, with unresolved D. The CDR3 loop spans 15 amino acids. The V and J ends lost 3 bases and 0 bases respectively, with 9 bases between them. Germline V gene lookup returns CDR1 LGHNA and CDR2 YNFKEQ. CDR3 nucleotide sequence: TGTGCCAGCAGCCAGGCCAGTCGCTCTGGAAACACCATATATTTT. Its protein is CASSQASRSGNTIYF.

The chain uses TRBV10-2 and TRBJ2-1; D is possibly TRBD2 (6 bases). The CDR3 consists of 13 residues. Germline assignment: CDR1 WSHSY and CDR2 SAAADI. Trimming shortened V by 10 bases and J by 8 bases, and 18 bases separated the two germline ends. The CDR3 nucleotides are TGCGCCACCCAGTGGAGGGTGCAAGATGAGCAGTTCTTC. Protein product: CATQWRVQDEQFF.

This chain uses TRBV19 with TRBJ2-3; the D gene is possibly TRBD2 (5 bases). V was cut by 6 bases and J by 3 bases, with 13 bases left in between. Looked up from germline, CDR1 is LNHDA and CDR2 is SQIVND (reference sequence). The CDR3 loop spans 14 amino acids. CDR3 DNA sequence: TGTGCCAGTAGGAAGGAGGTGGGGACAGATACGCAGTATTTT. It specifies CASRKEVGTDTQYF.

This clone was recorded at least ten times. Here the CDR3 DNA reads TGTGCCAGCAGCGACTCCGGGGGTGGAGGGTACGAGCAGTACTTC. Translation: CASSDSGGGGYEQYF. This sequence joins TRBV27 and TRBJ2-7; weak D call: TRBD2 (6 bases). With 6 bases removed from V and 4 bases from J, the gap between germline ends came to 19 bases. Germline assignment: CDR1 MNHEY and CDR2 SMNVEV (reference sequence). This CDR3 has 15 residues.

This clone was counted only a few times. V gene TRBV2 combines with J gene TRBJ1-6; D is possibly TRBD1 (5 bases). The CDR3 runs 14 residues. The ends were cut back, 4 bases at V and 9 bases at J, with 13 bases in the middle. Germline CDR1 reads SNHLY; CDR2 reads FYNNEI. The CDR3: CASSAGRAGSPLHF. CDR3 nucleotides: TGTGCCAGCAGTGCGGGCAGGGCAGGTTCACCCCTCCACTTT.

This chain connects TRBV5-1 to TRBJ1-1, with a tentative D call TRBD1 (6 bases). The germline V gene encodes CDR1 SGHRS and CDR2 YFSETQ. Deletions cut 2 bases from V and 6 bases from J, with 14 bases between. There are 14 residues in the CDR3. CDR3 coding DNA: TGCGCCAGCAGCTTTAGCACAGGGCAGGCTGAAGCTTTCTTT. Translated, it gives CASSFSTGQAEAFF.

The chain combines TRBV6-2 or TRBV6-3 with TRBJ1-2; TRBD1 aligns across 7 bases. This CDR3 has 16 residues. CDR1 MNHEY and CDR2 SVGEGT come from the germline V gene. J was trimmed by 5 bases and V by 2 bases; bases with no gene match: 11. CDR3: CASSYARDRGSYGYTF. The CDR3 DNA reads TGTGCCAGCAGTTACGCACGGGACAGAGGAAGTTATGGCTACACCTTC.

The genes are TRBV7-3 and TRBJ2-3, with 11 nucleotides matching TRBD2. Germline CDR1 reads SGHTA; CDR2 reads FQGTGA. This CDR3 is built from 17 residues. After removal of 4 bases from V and 2 bases from J, the junction contained 8 bases not matched to a gene. This CDR3 reads CASSSSSGGPFTDTQYF. DNA of the CDR3: TGTGCCAGCAGCTCATCTAGCGGGGGGCCGTTCACAGATACGCAGTATTTT. The whole variable domain, filled in from reference TRBV7-3 and TRBJ2-3, reads GAGVSQTPSNKVTEKGKYVELRCDPISGHTALYWYRQSLGQGPEFLIYFQGTGAADDSGLPNDRFFAVRPEGSVSTLKIQRTERGDSAVYLCASSSSSGGPFTDTQYFGPGTRLTVL.

The chain joins TRBV5-1 to TRBJ1-5, with D tentatively TRBD1 (5 bases). The germline V gene encodes CDR1 SGHRS and CDR2 YFSETQ. Trimming left V 0 bases short and J 1 base short, with 5 bases between. The CDR3 contains 14 residues. The CDR3: CASSLEGSNQPQHF. CDR3 DNA sequence: TGCGCCAGCAGCTTGGAGGGGAGCAATCAGCCCCAGCATTTT.

The sample holds one count of this clone. The V call is TRBV12-5, the J call TRBJ1-1, with D possibly being TRBD1 (6 bases). V was pared by 8 bases and J by 4 bases, with 20 bases between. Germline V gives CDR1 LGHNT, CDR2 FRNRAP. This CDR3 region has 15 residues. The chain's CDR3 is CASFDSGGLGTEAFF. The CDR3 bases are TGTGCTAGTTTCGACTCGGGGGGCTTGGGCACTGAAGCTTTCTTT.

The chain combines TRBV30 with TRBJ1-3, with D hard to call. The CDR3 sequence is 13 residues long. V lost 2 bases and J 4 bases, leaving 9 bases between the germline ends. Germline V gene lookup returns CDR1 GTSNPN and CDR2 SVGIG (reference sequence). The CDR3 DNA is TGTGCCTGGAGTCCCGGGGTGGGAAACACCATATATTTT. The encoded protein is CAWSPGVGNTIYF.

The J gene is TRBJ2-1, the V gene TRBV18; 9 nucleotides align to TRBD1. Germline assignment: CDR1 KGHSH and CDR2 LQKENI. With 3 bases clipped from V and 9 bases from J, the junction kept 9 bases outside the gene matches. The CDR3 is 15 residues long. The CDR3 is CASSPRTGGRLEQFF. Written as DNA, the CDR3 is TGTGCCAGCTCACCGCGAACAGGGGGCCGGCTTGAGCAGTTCTTC.

This clone occurred a few times. This sequence joins TRBV6-2 or TRBV6-3 and TRBJ1-4; D is unclear. The germline V and J ends were trimmed by 2 bases and 1 base, with 8 bases remaining between them. The CDR3 runs to 15 residues. From germline, CDR1 is MNHEY and CDR2 SVGEGT. CDR3 sequence reads: CASSYGRVTNEKLFF. The CDR3, as DNA: TGTGCCAGCAGTTACGGGCGAGTAACTAATGAAAAACTGTTTTTT.

Comments on this clone: The junction shows a germline mismatch at one end, possibly a read error. This chain connects TRBV7-7 to TRBJ2-7, with 8 bases identical to TRBD1. The CDR3 totals 15 residues. Germline-derived CDR1 and CDR2 are SSHAT and FNYEAQ (reference sequence). The CDR3 region has the DNA TGTGCTAGCAGTCCTATGACAGGGGATTTTTCCGAGCAGTACTTC. This encodes CASSPMTGDFSEQYF.

In the case of this clone: Sequence at one end of the junction differs from germline and may be a read error. The rearrangement joins TRBV7-2 to TRBJ1-1; D is unresolved. CDR1 is SGHTA and CDR2 is FQGNSA in the germline V gene. The CDR3 is 17 amino acids. CDR3 nucleotides: TGTGTCAGCAGCGAGGAACGAACCACTATTATGAACACTGAAGCTTTCTTT. Amino acids: CVSSEERTTIMNTEAFF. The full variable domain, its missing parts supplied by reference TRBV7-2 and TRBJ1-1, is GAGVSQSPSNKVTEKGKDVELRCDPISGHTALYWYRQSLGQGLEFLIYFQGNSAPDKSGLPSDRFSAERTGGSVSTLTIQRTQQEDSAVYLCVSSEERTTIMNTEAFFGQGTRLTVV.

The chain employs TRBV3-1 (or the pseudogene TRBV3-2) and TRBJ1-1; 8 bases agree with TRBD1. This CDR3 comprises 15 residues. Trimming at V came to 1 base and at J to 4 bases, leaving 5 bases not matched to a gene. The germline V gene encodes CDR1 LGHDT and CDR2 YNNKEL (reference sequence). The CDR3: CASSQVQTGATEAFF. As DNA, the CDR3 is TGTGCCAGCAGCCAAGTCCAGACAGGGGCCACTGAAGCTTTCTTT.

This clone was seen more than once but under ten times. This chain joins TRBV5-1 and TRBJ2-5; a weak D match, TRBD2 (6 bases). CDR1 and CDR2 from the germline V gene are SGHRS and YFSETQ. The V end was cut by 4 bases, the J end by 0 bases, with 16 bases between. The CDR3 has 16 amino acids. CDR3 residues: CASSPGTGGYQETQYF. For the CDR3, the DNA is TGCGCCAGCAGCCCCGGGACTGGTGGGTACCAAGAGACCCAGTACTTC.

This clone was detected a few times. The CDR3 nucleotides are TGTGCCAGCAGCCCGTCCGCGGGGAAGCAGTACTTC. Translating gives CASSPSAGKQYF. The chain carries TRBV5-4 and TRBJ2-7; possible D gene TRBD2, 6 bases. V lost 4 bases to trimming and J lost 8 bases, with 13 bases between them. This CDR3 is built from 12 residues. Germline assignment: CDR1 SGHNT and CDR2 YYREEE (reference sequence).

This clone was found once. This sequence joins TRBV7-8 and TRBJ1-1; D unclear. Trimming took off 3 bases at V and 1 base at J, with 9 bases between the two ends. The CDR3 totals 14 residues. Germline values: CDR1 SGHVS, CDR2 FQNEAQ. This CDR3 is CASSFQAPNTEAFF. The CDR3 DNA is TGTGCCAGCAGCTTTCAGGCGCCGAACACTGAAGCTTTCTTT.